These T cell receptor beta chains were read from a single sample in a study of response to subunit inactivated influenza vaccine. In TCRdb, the RT-PCR reads were re-called with MiXCR into one record per CDR3 protein. The sample carries roughly 160,000 distinct CDR3 sequences, under 13% recorded once. Sequences were derived from non-naive T cells sorted from PBMCs, sampled around seven weeks after vaccination. Every receptor here comes from a man in his fifties or sixties who received an inactivated influenza vaccine. The CDR3 runs from the conserved cysteine through the conserved F or W. The D gene is left open where the match is weak. Some rows have no size entry. The others give once, few or many, or a class for an expanded clone.

>TRBJ1-2|TRBD1|many|TRBV28
TGTGCCACGGGACAGGGATATAATAACTATGGCTACACCTTC
CATGQGYNNYGYTF
>TRBJ1-1|.|few|TRBV3-1
TGTGCCAGCAGCCAATCTCGGGTTTCTCGCGGGGGAACTGAAGCTTTCTTT
CASSQSRVSRGGTEAFF
>TRBJ2-2|.|many|TRBV12-3/TRBV12-4
TGTGCCAACTTATACACCGGGGAGCTGTTTTTT
CANLYTGELFF
>TRBJ1-4|.|few|TRBV5-5
TGTGCCAGCAGCTTGGTGGGGTTCATTAGCGAAAAACTGTTTTTT
CASSLVGFISEKLFF
>TRBJ1-2|.|.|TRBV20-1
TGCAGTGCAGTTCCCGGCTATGGCTACACCTTC
CSAVPGYGYTF
>TRBJ2-7|.|many|TRBV28
TGTGCCAGCTACTCTGCGATCTCCTACGAGCAGTACTTC
CASYSAISYEQYF
>TRBJ2-6|.|.|TRBV28
TGTGCCAGCAGTGCGGCCGGGACGGCCGTTGGGGCCAACGTCCTGACTTTC
CASSAAGTAVGANVLTF
>TRBJ2-3|TRBD2|many|TRBV7-2
TGTGCCAGCAGCGCTATCTTAGCGGGAAAACTCACAGATACGCAGTATTTT
CASSAILAGKLTDTQYF
>TRBJ2-5|.|many|TRBV7-2
TGTGCCAGCAGCTTAGGCAGGGGAGAGACCCAGTACTTC
CASSLGRGETQYF
>TRBJ2-7|.|once|TRBV14
TGTGCCAGCAGCCATAACACCCTAGGCGAGCAGTACTTC
CASSHNTLGEQYF
>TRBJ1-6|.|.|TRBV23-1
TGCGCCAGCAGTCAATCGTTGCAATTCGCCTCCTATAATTCACCCCTCCACTTT
CASSQSLQFASYNSPLHF
>TRBJ2-7|.|few|TRBV29-1
TGCAGCGTTGAGTCCCCGGATACCTACGAGCAGTACTTC
CSVESPDTYEQYF
>TRBJ2-3|.|few|TRBV6-2/TRBV6-3
TGTGCCAGCAGTTACGGTAGCACCGGCACGCAGTATTTT
CASSYGSTGTQYF
>TRBJ2-7|TRBD1|.|TRBV7-4
TGTGCCAGCAGCTCTAGGGGCAGGGGGCCCGAGCAGTACTTC
CASSSRGRGPEQYF
>TRBJ2-3|.|.|TRBV30
TGTGCCTGGAGTGAAGGGGTTTTGGGCACAGATACGCAGTATTTT
CAWSEGVLGTDTQYF
>TRBJ2-2|TRBD2|.|TRBV7-2
TGTGCCAGCCGGGGAGGGACTTACACCGGGGAGCTGTTTTTT
CASRGGTYTGELFF
>TRBJ1-2|.|many|TRBV12-3/TRBV12-4
TGTGCCAGCAGCATAGGACTTCAGGGGTATGGCTACACCTTC
CASSIGLQGYGYTF
>TRBJ1-1|TRBD1|many|TRBV12-3/TRBV12-4
TGTGCCAGCAGTTTAAGTCAAGGGGGCTACACTGAAGCTTTCTTT
CASSLSQGGYTEAFF
>TRBJ2-7|.|few|TRBV3-1
TGTGCCAGCGTCCTCTGGGGCGAGCAGTACTTC
CASVLWGEQYF
>TRBJ1-4|.|few|TRBV7-2
TGTGCCAGCAGCTTAGCGAGGGCGTCGGGTGAAAAACTGTTTTTT
CASSLARASGEKLFF
>TRBJ2-5|TRBD1|many|TRBV5-1
TGCGCCAGCAGCCAGGGACAGGCCATAATCCAAGAGACCCAGTACTTC
CASSQGQAIIQETQYF
>TRBJ2-7|.|few|TRBV2
TGTGCCAGCAGTGGGCGAAGTTACTCCTACGAGCAGTACTTC
CASSGRSYSYEQYF
>TRBJ2-7|TRBD1|many|TRBV29-1
TGCAGCAATAATGGGGACAGCACCTACGAGCAGTACTTC
CSNNGDSTYEQYF
>TRBJ2-7|.|many|TRBV5-1
TGCGCCAGCAGCTTAGGGGAGCGCGCCTACGAGCAGTACTTC
CASSLGERAYEQYF
>TRBJ2-4|.|.|TRBV4-3
TGCGCCAGCAGCGAGGGACCTTCAGCCAAAAACATTCAGTACTTC
CASSEGPSAKNIQYF
>TRBJ2-2|.|many|TRBV12-3/TRBV12-4
TGTGCCAGCGTGCCAGGGGGGTCGGGGGAGCTGTTTTTT
CASVPGGSGELFF
>TRBJ2-1|.|few|TRBV12-3/TRBV12-4
TGTGCCAGCAGTCCACAGCTAAGGGTCGACTCCTACAATGAGCAGTTCTTC
CASSPQLRVDSYNEQFF
>TRBJ1-1|TRBD1|.|TRBV5-6
TGTGCCAGCAGCTTCTCGGGGACAGGGAACGTGAACACTGAAGCTTTCTTT
CASSFSGTGNVNTEAFF
>TRBJ2-5|TRBD2|once|TRBV20-1
TGCAGTGCTAGAGATCTCCTAGCGGGGGAACAAGAGACCCAGTACTTC
CSARDLLAGEQETQYF
>TRBJ2-3|.|many|TRBV10-3
TGTGCCACTACAGGGACAGATACGCAGTATTTT
CATTGTDTQYF
>TRBJ2-1|.|few|TRBV20-1
TGCAGTACTGAGGGATATGCGGGGCTTTACAATGAGCAGTTCTTC
CSTEGYAGLYNEQFF
>TRBJ2-3|.|.|TRBV24-1
TGTGCCACCAGTGATTTAGTGGCAGGGAAAGATACGCAGTATTTT
CATSDLVAGKDTQYF
>TRBJ2-5|.|.|TRBV29-1
TGCAGCGTTGAGAACCCAGGGGAGACCCAGTACTTC
CSVENPGETQYF
>TRBJ2-5|.|few|TRBV2
TGTGCCAGCAAGCCCGACAGCCAAGAGACCCAGTACTTC
CASKPDSQETQYF
>TRBJ2-2|TRBD1|.|TRBV18
TGTGCCAGCTCACCTCCTCGACAGGGGGGCGCCGGGGAGCTGTTTTTT
CASSPPRQGGAGELFF
>TRBJ1-2|.|many|TRBV6-2/TRBV6-3
TGTGCCAGCAGGCCTCTTGGATCTAACTATGGCTACACCTTC
CASRPLGSNYGYTF
>TRBJ1-5|.|many|TRBV20-1
TGCAGTGCTACCGGGACCGTTGGCAGTCAGCCCCAGCATTTT
CSATGTVGSQPQHF
>TRBJ1-5|.|many|TRBV7-9
TGTGCCAGCAGCTTACACACTTACGGACGGGAGAATAGCAATCAGCCCCAGCATTTT
CASSLHTYGRENSNQPQHF
>TRBJ1-1|.|few|TRBV6-2/TRBV6-3
TGTGCCAGCAGAGACAGTGAAGCTTTCTTT
CASRDSEAFF
>TRBJ2-2|.|many|TRBV12-3/TRBV12-4
TGTGCCAGCAGTTTAGACACCGGGGAGCTGTTTTTT
CASSLDTGELFF
>TRBJ2-7|.|many|TRBV7-9
TGTGCCAGCAGCGTCCCGGGAGCGGAGGAGCAGTACTTC
CASSVPGAEEQYF
>TRBJ1-5|.|many|TRBV12-3/TRBV12-4
TGTGCCAGCAGTTTAAGTTCGGGCCCCAATAGCAATCAGCCCCAGCATTTT
CASSLSSGPNSNQPQHF
>TRBJ2-5|TRBD2|few|TRBV4-2
TGTGCCAGCAGCCAAGACGGCCTAGCGGGATCACAAGAGACCCAGTACTTC
CASSQDGLAGSQETQYF
>TRBJ2-7|TRBD1|few|TRBV4-3
TGCGCCAGCAGCCAACAAGACAGGGCCCACGAGCAGTACTTC
CASSQQDRAHEQYF
>TRBJ2-7|.|few|TRBV12-3/TRBV12-4
TGTGCCAGCAGTTTAAGGGGTAGGGTCGAGCAGTACTTC
CASSLRGRVEQYF
>TRBJ1-4|TRBD1|once|TRBV7-8
TGTGCCAGCAGCCCCCGGACAGGGAGGATGGAAAAACTGTTTTTT
CASSPRTGRMEKLFF
>TRBJ2-7|TRBD2|many|TRBV12-3/TRBV12-4
TGTGCCAGCAGTATGCGGACTAGCAGTGCCTACGAGCAGTACTTC
CASSMRTSSAYEQYF
>TRBJ1-5|TRBD1|.|TRBV4-1
TGCGCCAGCAGCCCGGATAACAATAAGGACAGGGTGTTTTATAGCAATCAGCCCCAGCATTTT
CASSPDNNKDRVFYSNQPQHF
>TRBJ2-1|TRBD2|few|TRBV6-2/TRBV6-3
TGTGCCAGCAGTTACCGGCGGGGGGGCCTACAAAACAATGAGCAGTTCTTC
CASSYRRGGLQNNEQFF
>TRBJ1-6|TRBD1|many|TRBV5-1
TGCGCCAGCAGCCCGGGGACAGGGTCGGACTTATATAATTCACCCCTCCACTTT
CASSPGTGSDLYNSPLHF
>TRBJ2-1|.|few|TRBV9
TGTGCCAGCAGCGTAGGTATAGGAGAGGATGAGCAGTTCTTC
CASSVGIGEDEQFF
>TRBJ2-5|TRBD2|many|TRBV20-1
TGCAGTGCTAGAACAACTAGCGGGATGGAGACCCAGTACTTC
CSARTTSGMETQYF
>TRBJ2-7|TRBD1|few|TRBV7-2
TGTGCCAGCAGCCGCTCCGGGACAGACCCCTACGAGCAGTACTTC
CASSRSGTDPYEQYF
>TRBJ2-7|TRBD2|.|TRBV3-1
TGTGCCAGCAGCCAAGACGGACTAGCGGGGGGCATATTCTACGAGCAGTACTTC
CASSQDGLAGGIFYEQYF
>TRBJ2-3|.|few|TRBV29-1
TGCAGCGTTGAAGAGGTCACAGATACGCAGTATTTT
CSVEEVTDTQYF
>TRBJ2-5|.|many|TRBV20-1
TGCAGTGCTAGAAGTGGGCTAGAGACCCAGTACTTC
CSARSGLETQYF
>TRBJ2-7|.|.|TRBV6-2/TRBV6-3
TGTGCCAGCAGTTGGTCCTCAGGGGCTTACGAGCAGTACTTC
CASSWSSGAYEQYF